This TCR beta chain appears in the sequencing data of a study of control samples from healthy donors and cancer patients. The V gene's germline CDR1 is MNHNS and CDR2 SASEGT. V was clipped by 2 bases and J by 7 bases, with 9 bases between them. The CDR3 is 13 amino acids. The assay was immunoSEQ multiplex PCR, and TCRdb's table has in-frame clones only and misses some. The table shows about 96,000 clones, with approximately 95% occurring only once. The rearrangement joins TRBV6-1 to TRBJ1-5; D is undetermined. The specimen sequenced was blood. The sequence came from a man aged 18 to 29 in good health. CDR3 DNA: TGTGCCAGCAGTGAAAGCCGACTACAGCCCCAGCATTTT. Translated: CASSESRLQPQHF.